A selection of T cell receptor beta chains follows, all from one sample in a study of blood T cell repertoires in COVID-19. TCRdb keeps only in-frame clones here, not all; method: immunoSEQ multiplex PCR. There are under 70,000 clones in the sample; approximately 87% occur only once, and around 6.4% lies in the top ten. The material sequenced was peripheral blood. The receptor source for this set is a woman aged 60 to 75 with COVID-19, enrolled during active disease. Each CDR3 is given with its conserved first and last residue. The order of the fields is J gene, V gene, CDR3 protein.

TRBJ1-6 | TRBV30 | CAWSVGGMENSPLHF
TRBJ2-7 | TRBV3-1/TRBV3-2 | CASSQGQPRGEQYF
TRBJ1-1 | TRBV11-3 | CASSSRDRVMNTEAFF
TRBJ1-2 | TRBV5-4 | CASSGDRGINGYTF
TRBJ2-1 | TRBV7-7 | CASSLGTTNEQFF
TRBJ1-6 | TRBV2 | CASRRGVGKYSPLHF
TRBJ2-1 | TRBV2 | CASSSVPWVAGVSDEQFF
TRBJ2-1 | TRBV6-2/TRBV6-3 | CASSYSIAGDYNEQFF
TRBJ1-1 | TRBV3-1/TRBV3-2 | CASSLWTGRTEAFF
TRBJ1-1 | TRBV20-1 | CSASDRGPEAFF
TRBJ2-1 | TRBV5-4 | CASSLDRYSYNEQFF
TRBJ2-1 | TRBV2 | CASTGGRMDEQFF
TRBJ2-1 | TRBV6-4 | CASSDQPSGEQFF
TRBJ1-4 | TRBV19 | CASKKEQPATNEKLFF
TRBJ2-2 | TRBV10-3 | CAISPGLAATGELFF
TRBJ1-1 | TRBV19 | CASIRDRSLQAFF
TRBJ2-5 | TRBV15 | CATSRWDSPSRETQYF